These 21 T cell receptor beta chains were all obtained from the same sample, sequenced in a study of a mutant IDH1 vaccine in newly diagnosed glioma. Sample time point: baseline, week 1 (first vaccination visit). This sample's treatment: pre-vaccination baseline after standard-of-care therapy. The assay was immunoSEQ multiplex PCR, and TCRdb's table has in-frame clones only and misses some. This sample carries approximately 70,000 clones, 70% to 80% of them seen once, and the ten largest clones take roughly 8%. Sequencing used PBMCs, obtained from a glioma patient treated with radiotherapy, temozolomide or both. The receptors were gathered from a man between 50 and 59 years old with glioma.

The chain recombines TRBV5-6 with TRBJ2-7; D is uncertain. Germline lookup yields CDR1 SGHDT and CDR2 YYEEEE. The CDR3 runs to 12 residues. The V end was cut by 1 base, the J end by 1 base, with 3 bases between. The DNA of the CDR3 is TGTGCCAGCAGCTTGCAATCCTACGAGCAGTACTTC. This gives the protein CASSLQSYEQYF.

The V and J genes are TRBV10-1 and TRBJ2-7; D not resolved. The germline V gene encodes CDR1 WNHNN and CDR2 SYGVQD (reference sequence). Trimming pared 5 bases from V and 7 bases from J, leaving 15 bases between. The CDR3 is 13 residues long. CDR3 bases: TGCGCCAGCAGTCCCTACAGTGTCGGGGAGCAGTACTTC. This gives the protein CASSPYSVGEQYF.

The V call is TRBV15, the J call TRBJ1-2; the match to TRBD1 covers 8 bases. There are 16 residues in the CDR3. V trimming: 5 bases; J trimming: 2 bases; junction bases outside the gene matches: 10. Germline V gene lookup returns CDR1 LNHNV and CDR2 YYDKDF (reference sequence). The CDR3 nucleotides read TGTGCCACCAGCTCCCCCAGGGGGCATTTAAACTATGGCTACACCTTC. Residues: CATSSPRGHLNYGYTF.

In this sample, this clone turned up a few times. The chain is built from TRBV6-1 and TRBJ1-5; 8 bases agree with TRBD1. V shed 1 base and J 6 bases; nucleotides not matched to a gene: 5. Per the germline V gene, CDR1 is MNHNS and CDR2 is SASEGT. The CDR3 runs 15 residues. CDR3 sequence (DNA): TGTGCCAGCAGTGAAGGGGCAGGGGGCCTTCAGCCCCAGCATTTT. Protein product: CASSEGAGGLQPQHF.

This sequence joins TRBV14 and TRBJ2-5; D unclear. This CDR3 comprises 11 residues. V was clipped by 2 bases and J by 6 bases, with 4 bases between them. Germline loops: CDR1 SGHDN, CDR2 FVKESK. The CDR3 is CASSQWKTQYF. In DNA form, the CDR3 reads TGTGCCAGCAGCCAATGGAAGACCCAGTACTTC.

The J gene is TRBJ1-5, the V gene TRBV6-4; no reliable D call. V was cut by 5 bases and J by 2 bases, with 7 bases left in between. The length of the CDR3 is 13 residues. Germline values: CDR1 MRHNA, CDR2 SNTAGT. As DNA, the CDR3 is TGTGCCAGCAGTCTGGACGGCAATCAGCCCCAGCATTTT. This sequence encodes CASSLDGNQPQHF.

The chain combines TRBV25-1 with TRBJ1-2, with 9 bases aligning to TRBD1. Germline V CDR1 and CDR2: MGHDK, SYGVNS. The junction had 4 bases not matched to a gene; V was cut back by 6 bases and J by 5 bases. The CDR3 contains 13 residues. The CDR3 DNA follows: TGTGCCAGCAGGGGGACAGGGTCATATGGCTACACCTTC. This sequence encodes CASRGTGSYGYTF.

J is TRBJ1-5 and V is TRBV6-6; D may be TRBD1 (5 bases). Germline V gives CDR1 MNHNY, CDR2 SVGAGI (reference sequence). The length of the CDR3 is 13 residues. Between the trimmed V and J ends, which lost 6 bases and 7 bases, there was a span of 13 bases. The CDR3 nucleotides read TGTGCCAGCAGGGACCAGGGTTTCCAGCCCCAGCATTTT. Translating gives CASRDQGFQPQHF.

This chain uses TRBV7-3 with TRBJ1-1; D possibly corresponds to TRBD1 (6 bases). The CDR3 extends over 11 amino acids. CDR1 SGHTA and CDR2 FQGTGA come from the germline V gene. Trimming left V 8 bases short and J 10 bases short, with 14 bases between. The CDR3 protein is CASGNGGRAFF. The CDR3 DNA reads TGTGCCAGCGGCAACGGGGGGCGAGCTTTCTTT. Based on the CDR3 plus reference TRBV7-3 and TRBJ1-1, the full variable domain is GAGVSQTPSNKVTEKGKYVELRCDPISGHTALYWYRQSLGQGPEFLIYFQGTGAADDSGLPNDRFFAVRPEGSVSTLKIQRTERGDSAVYLCASGNGGRAFFGQGTRLTVV.

V usage is TRBV5-6 and J usage is TRBJ2-5; TRBD1 matches 9 bases. The germline V gene encodes CDR1 SGHDT and CDR2 YYEEEE. The CDR3 covers 15 residues. After removal of 4 bases from V and 4 bases from J, the junction contained 8 bases not matched to a gene. The CDR3 loop is CASSPRGQGAETQYF. CDR3 nucleotides: TGTGCCAGCAGCCCGAGGGGACAGGGAGCAGAGACCCAGTACTTC.

In its sample, this clone was seen a few times. V gene TRBV10-2 combines with J gene TRBJ1-2; D unresolved. The V gene lost 2 bases and the J gene lost 5 bases, with 9 bases spanning the gap. The CDR3 loop spans 13 amino acids. The germline V gene encodes CDR1 WSHSY and CDR2 SAAADI. The CDR3 reads CASSEGRTYGYTF. The CDR3 DNA follows: TGCGCCAGCAGTGAGGGGAGAACTTATGGCTACACCTTC.

The chain links TRBV30 to TRBJ2-6; D is unclear. This CDR3 has 13 residues. CDR1 GTSNPN and CDR2 SVGIG come from the germline V gene (reference sequence). V lost 3 bases and J 2 bases, leaving 5 bases between the germline ends. In nucleotides, the CDR3 is TGTGCCTGGAGAATGGCTGGGGCCAACGTCCTGACTTTC. It specifies CAWRMAGANVLTF.

V usage is TRBV29-1 and J usage is TRBJ1-4, with TRBD1 as a possible D gene (5 bases). Trimming took off 6 bases at V and 10 bases at J, with 18 bases between the two ends. CDR3 size: 13 residues. Germline V lookup: CDR1 SQVTM, CDR2 ANQGSEA. For the CDR3, the DNA is TGCAGCGTCTACCATGGGGACGCTGGAAAACTGTTTTTT. It yields the protein CSVYHGDAGKLFF. Drawing the rest from reference TRBV29-1 and TRBJ1-4, the complete variable domain is SAVISQKPSRDICQRGTSLTIQCQVDSQVTMMFWYRQQPGQSLTLIATANQGSEATYESGFVIDKFPISRPNLTFSTLTVSNMSPEDSSIYLCSVYHGDAGKLFFGSGTQLSVL.

The chain joins TRBV10-3 to TRBJ2-1; the match to TRBD1 covers 8 bases. Germline trimming cut 7 bases from V and 4 bases from J; bases unmatched to any gene: 9. Germline V gives CDR1 ENHRY, CDR2 SYGVKD. This CDR3 region has 15 residues. The chain's CDR3 is CAITAGGSPYNEQFF. The DNA for the CDR3 is TGTGCCATCACCGCAGGGGGCTCCCCATACAATGAGCAGTTCTTC.

This clone was observed once. CDR3 nucleotides: TGTGCCAGCAGGCCCGGGACACAGAACACTGAAGCTTTCTTT. Protein sequence: CASRPGTQNTEAFF. The genes are TRBV7-2 and TRBJ1-1; D is perhaps TRBD1 (6 bases). Trimming took off 6 bases at V and 1 base at J, with 12 bases between the two ends. Germline V gene sequence: CDR1 SGHTA, CDR2 FQGNSA. The CDR3 spans 14 residues.

V usage is TRBV4-2 and J usage is TRBJ2-7; TRBD1 agrees at 7 bases. Germline CDR1 LGHNA, CDR2 YNFKEQ. V lost 1 base to trimming and J lost 3 bases; unmatched junction nucleotides: 3. The CDR3 extends over 14 amino acids. Here the CDR3 reads CASSQGQGDYEQYF. CDR3 nucleotide sequence: TGTGCCAGCAGCCAAGGCCAGGGGGACTACGAGCAGTACTTC.

This rearrangement joins TRBV30 to TRBJ2-2, with D tentatively TRBD1 (6 bases). From germline, CDR1 is GTSNPN and CDR2 SVGIG (reference sequence). V lost 3 bases to trimming and J lost 5 bases, with 13 bases between them. The CDR3 extends over 14 amino acids. The CDR3 region is CAWREQGRTGELFF. CDR3 sequence (DNA): TGTGCCTGGAGGGAACAGGGAAGAACCGGGGAGCTGTTTTTT.

The CDR3, as DNA: TGTGCCAGCATCACAATGGGGGGTGTCGGGACAGATACGCAGTATTTT. It specifies CASITMGGVGTDTQYF. The V and J genes are TRBV5-6 and TRBJ2-3; the D gene is possibly TRBD2 (6 bases). The CDR3 runs to 16 residues. V lost 6 bases to trimming and J lost 3 bases, with 20 bases between them. Germline V lookup: CDR1 SGHDT, CDR2 YYEEEE.

The V and J genes are TRBV6-1 and TRBJ1-5; no firm D call. V dropped 2 bases and J dropped 0 bases, with 11 bases sitting between them. This CDR3 spans 16 amino acids. CDR1 MNHNS and CDR2 SASEGT come from the germline V gene. As DNA, the CDR3 is TGTGCCAGCAGTGAAATGTTTGGGTATAGCAATCAGCCCCAGCATTTT. The encoded protein is CASSEMFGYSNQPQHF.

V usage is TRBV28 and J usage is TRBJ1-1; D is uncertain. This CDR3 is built from 13 residues. Trimming took off 3 bases at V and 4 bases at J, with 9 bases between the two ends. Germline-derived CDR1 and CDR2 are MDHEN and SYDVKM. CDR3 nucleotides: TGTGCCAGCAGTTTGGTGGCCCCCACTGAAGCTTTCTTT. Its translation: CASSLVAPTEAFF.

The chain couples TRBV20-1 to TRBJ2-4; D may be TRBD1 or TRBD2 (5 bases each). The germline gives CDR1 DFQATT, CDR2 SNEGSKA (reference sequence). The length of the CDR3 is 11 residues. Trimming removed 5 bases at V and 8 bases at J, with 10 bases between. The CDR3 region has the DNA TGCAGTGCTGGGGACGTGGACATTCAGTACTTC. This translates into CSAGDVDIQYF.